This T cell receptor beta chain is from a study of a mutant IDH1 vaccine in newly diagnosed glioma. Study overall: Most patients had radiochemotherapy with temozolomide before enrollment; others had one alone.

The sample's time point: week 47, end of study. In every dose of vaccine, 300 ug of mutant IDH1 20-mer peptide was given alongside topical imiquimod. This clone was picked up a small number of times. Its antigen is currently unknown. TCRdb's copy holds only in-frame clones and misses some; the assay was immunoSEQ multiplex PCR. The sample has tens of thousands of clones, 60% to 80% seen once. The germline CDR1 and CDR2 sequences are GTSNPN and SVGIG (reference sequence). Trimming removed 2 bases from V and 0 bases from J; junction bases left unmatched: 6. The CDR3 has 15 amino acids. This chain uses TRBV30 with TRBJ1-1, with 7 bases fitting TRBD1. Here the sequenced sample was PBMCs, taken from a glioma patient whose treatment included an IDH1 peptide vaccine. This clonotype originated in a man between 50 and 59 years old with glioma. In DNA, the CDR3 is TGTGCCTGGAGTTTGGGGACAGAAATGAACACTGAAGCTTTCTTT. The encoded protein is CAWSLGTEMNTEAFF. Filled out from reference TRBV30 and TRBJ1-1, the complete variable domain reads SQTIHQWPATLVQPVGSPLSLECTVEGTSNPNLYWYRQAAGRGLQLLFYSVGIGQISSEVPQNLSASRPQDRQFILSSKKLLLSDSGFYLCAWSLGTEMNTEAFFGQGTRLTVV.